The rows below give T cell receptor beta chains drawn from one sample of a study of response to subunit inactivated influenza vaccine. TCRdb redid the calling of the RT-PCR reads with MiXCR, one entry per CDR3 protein. The table has approximately 480,000 distinct CDR3 sequences, approximately 11% seen once. The material was PBMCs from blood, obtained 45 days after vaccination. The receptors were gathered from a man aged 45-65 years who received an inactivated influenza vaccine. The CDR3 runs from the conserved cysteine through the conserved F or W. Each record gives: V gene, J gene, CDR3 protein.

v_gene: TRBV7-8
j_gene: TRBJ1-5
CDR3aa: CASSLTGLSQPQHF

v_gene: TRBV10-2
j_gene: TRBJ1-5
CDR3aa: CASSDQGSNQPQHF

v_gene: TRBV7-6
j_gene: TRBJ2-1
CDR3aa: CASSQNTRQGEENEQFF

v_gene: TRBV2
j_gene: TRBJ2-1
CDR3aa: CASSFDGEQFF

v_gene: TRBV29-1
j_gene: TRBJ2-1
CDR3aa: CSVGSAGNEQFF

v_gene: TRBV6-1
j_gene: TRBJ1-5
CDR3aa: CASSRVREDQPQHF

v_gene: TRBV4-3
j_gene: TRBJ2-6
CDR3aa: CASSHPRGTPKTSGANVLTF

v_gene: TRBV4-3
j_gene: TRBJ1-4
CDR3aa: CASSRGGQGSEKLFF

v_gene: TRBV5-6
j_gene: TRBJ2-4
CDR3aa: CASSPAGAKNIQYF

v_gene: TRBV29-1
j_gene: TRBJ2-5
CDR3aa: CSVGGLAGSMPETQYF

v_gene: TRBV5-1
j_gene: TRBJ2-1
CDR3aa: CASSPPAGGRSEQFF

v_gene: TRBV15
j_gene: TRBJ1-5
CDR3aa: CATSRGGTVNQPQHF

v_gene: TRBV11-2
j_gene: TRBJ2-7
CDR3aa: CASSLTDGNYEQYF

v_gene: TRBV12-3/TRBV12-4
j_gene: TRBJ1-1
CDR3aa: CASSLGANTEAIF

v_gene: TRBV4-2
j_gene: TRBJ2-7
CDR3aa: CASSHIKPDEQYF

v_gene: TRBV7-9
j_gene: TRBJ2-1
CDR3aa: CATGLVPNEQFF

v_gene: TRBV7-6
j_gene: TRBJ2-2
CDR3aa: CASSLNPRAGKDGELFF

v_gene: TRBV5-1
j_gene: TRBJ2-1
CDR3aa: CASSLGDRVGNEQFF

v_gene: TRBV20-1
j_gene: TRBJ2-7
CDR3aa: CSAVTDLYEQYF

v_gene: TRBV20-1
j_gene: TRBJ1-6
CDR3aa: CSANQGGPNSPLHF

v_gene: TRBV4-1
j_gene: TRBJ2-1
CDR3aa: CASSQDPSSSYNEQFF

v_gene: TRBV12-3/TRBV12-4
j_gene: TRBJ2-3
CDR3aa: CASKTSGQIGTDTQYF

v_gene: TRBV3-1
j_gene: TRBJ2-5
CDR3aa: CASRRGRTEQETQYF

v_gene: TRBV10-2
j_gene: TRBJ1-2
CDR3aa: CASSESRWSVGYTF